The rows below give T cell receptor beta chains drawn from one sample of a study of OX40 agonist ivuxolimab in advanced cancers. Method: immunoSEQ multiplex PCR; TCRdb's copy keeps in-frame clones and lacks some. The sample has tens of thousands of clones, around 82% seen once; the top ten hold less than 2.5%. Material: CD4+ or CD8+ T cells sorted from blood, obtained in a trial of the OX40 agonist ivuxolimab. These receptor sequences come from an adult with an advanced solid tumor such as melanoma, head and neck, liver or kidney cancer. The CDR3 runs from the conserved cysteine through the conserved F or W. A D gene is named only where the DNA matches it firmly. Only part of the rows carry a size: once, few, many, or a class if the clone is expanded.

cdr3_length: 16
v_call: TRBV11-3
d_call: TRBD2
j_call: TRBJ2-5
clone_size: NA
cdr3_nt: TGTGCCAGCAGCGCTGGCGGGTCTAGCGGGATAAAGACCCAGTACTTC
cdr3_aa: CASSAGGSSGIKTQYF

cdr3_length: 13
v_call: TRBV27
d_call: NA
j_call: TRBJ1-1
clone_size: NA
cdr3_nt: TGTGCCAGCAGTAGACAAACCAACACTGAAGCTTTCTTT
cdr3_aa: CASSRQTNTEAFF

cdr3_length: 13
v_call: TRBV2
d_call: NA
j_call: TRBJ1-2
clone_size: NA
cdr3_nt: TGTGCCAGCAGTGAACCCTTTAACTATGGCTACACCTTC
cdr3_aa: CASSEPFNYGYTF

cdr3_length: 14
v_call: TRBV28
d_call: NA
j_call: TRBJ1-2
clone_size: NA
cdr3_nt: TGTGCCAGCAGTTTGGGCAACCTCGGGCATGGCTACACCTTC
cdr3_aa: CASSLGNLGHGYTF

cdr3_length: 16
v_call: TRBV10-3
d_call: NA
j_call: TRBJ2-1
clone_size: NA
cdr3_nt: TGTGCCATCAGTGAGGGGGGACTGAGCTCCTACAATGAGCAGTTCTTC
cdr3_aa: CAISEGGLSSYNEQFF

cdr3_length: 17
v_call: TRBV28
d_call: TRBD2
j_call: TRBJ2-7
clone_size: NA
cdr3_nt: TGTGCCAGCAGTTTATCGACTAGCGGGGTCACCGCCCACGAGCAGTACTTC
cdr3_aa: CASSLSTSGVTAHEQYF

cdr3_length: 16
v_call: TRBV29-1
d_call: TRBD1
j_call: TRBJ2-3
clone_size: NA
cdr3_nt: TGCAGCGTCGAAATCGGGGGGACAGGGTTGTCAGATACGCAGTATTTT
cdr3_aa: CSVEIGGTGLSDTQYF

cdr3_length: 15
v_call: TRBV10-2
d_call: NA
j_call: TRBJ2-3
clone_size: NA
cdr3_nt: TGCGCCAGCAGTGAGGGATTAGGGGGGCAGGGTACGCAGTATTTT
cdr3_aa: CASSEGLGGQGTQYF

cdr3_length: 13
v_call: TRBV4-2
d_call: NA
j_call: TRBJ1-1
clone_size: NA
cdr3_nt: TGTGCCAGCAGCCAAGATGTGGACACTGAAGCTTTCTTT
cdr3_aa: CASSQDVDTEAFF

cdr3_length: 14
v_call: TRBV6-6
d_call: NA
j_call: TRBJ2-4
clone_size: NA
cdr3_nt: TGTGCCAGCAGAACTGGACTCACGGAAAACATTCAGTACTTC
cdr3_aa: CASRTGLTENIQYF

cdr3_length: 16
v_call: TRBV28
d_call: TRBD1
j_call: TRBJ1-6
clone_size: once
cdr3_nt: TGTGCCAGCAGGGAGACAGGGATCAGCTATAATTCACCCCTCCACTTT
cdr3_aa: CASRETGISYNSPLHF

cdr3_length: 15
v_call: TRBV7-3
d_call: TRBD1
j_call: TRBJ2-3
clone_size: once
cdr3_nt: TGTGCCAGCAGCAGTGACAGGGCGCACACAGATACGCAGTATTTT
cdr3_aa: CASSSDRAHTDTQYF

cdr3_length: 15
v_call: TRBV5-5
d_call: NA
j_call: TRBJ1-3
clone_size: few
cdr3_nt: TGTGCCAGCAGCTTGGGACAGGTCTCTGGAAACACCATATATTTT
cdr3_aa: CASSLGQVSGNTIYF

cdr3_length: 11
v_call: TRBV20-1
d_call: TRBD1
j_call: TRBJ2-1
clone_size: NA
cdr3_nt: TGCAGTGCCTTTGACAGGGAAAGGCAGTTCTTC
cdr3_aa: CSAFDRERQFF

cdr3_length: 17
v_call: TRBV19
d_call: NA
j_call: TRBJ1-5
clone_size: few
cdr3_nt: TGTGCCAGTAGTATACTTGCCATTCGAGGAAGCAATCAGCCCCAGCATTTT
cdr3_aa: CASSILAIRGSNQPQHF

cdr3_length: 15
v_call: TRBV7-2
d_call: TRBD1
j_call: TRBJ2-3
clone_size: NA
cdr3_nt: TGTGCCAGCAGCTCTGGACAGGGGGGCACAGATACGCAGTATTTT
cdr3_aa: CASSSGQGGTDTQYF

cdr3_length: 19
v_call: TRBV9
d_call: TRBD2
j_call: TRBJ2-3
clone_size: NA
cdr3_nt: TGTGCCAGCAGCGTAGCTTTAGGGAGCGGGGGCCTTATTACAGATACGCAGTATTTT
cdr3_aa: CASSVALGSGGLITDTQYF

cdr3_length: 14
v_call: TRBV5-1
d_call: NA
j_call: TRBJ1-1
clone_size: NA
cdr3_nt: TGCGCCAGCAGCTTGGGACTGATGAACACTGAAGCTTTCTTT
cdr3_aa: CASSLGLMNTEAFF

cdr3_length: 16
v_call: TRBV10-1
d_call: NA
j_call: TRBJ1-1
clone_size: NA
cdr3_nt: TGCGCCAGCAGAGTCGCCTACAAGTTCTCGAACACTGAAGCTTTCTTT
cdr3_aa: CASRVAYKFSNTEAFF

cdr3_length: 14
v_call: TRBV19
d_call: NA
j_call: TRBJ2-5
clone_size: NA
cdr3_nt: TGTGCCAGTAGTATAGGCACAGGCCTAGAGACCCAGTACTTC
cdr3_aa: CASSIGTGLETQYF

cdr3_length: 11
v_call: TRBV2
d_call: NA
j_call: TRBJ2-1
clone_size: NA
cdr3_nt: TGTGCCAGCAGTAAGGGGAATGAGCAGTTCTTC
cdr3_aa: CASSKGNEQFF

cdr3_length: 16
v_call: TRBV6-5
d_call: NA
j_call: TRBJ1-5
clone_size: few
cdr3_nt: TGTGCCAGCAGCTACCCGGTTGACGGATACTATCAGCCCCAGCATTTT
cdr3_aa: CASSYPVDGYYQPQHF

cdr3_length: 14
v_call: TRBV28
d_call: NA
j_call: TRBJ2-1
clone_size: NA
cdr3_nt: TGTGCCAGTCGGACACCCAACGTAGGCAATGAGCAGTTCTTC
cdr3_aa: CASRTPNVGNEQFF

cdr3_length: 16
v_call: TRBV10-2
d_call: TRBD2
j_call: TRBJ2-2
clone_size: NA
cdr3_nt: TGCGCCAGCAGTGAGTTAGCGGGAGGGATCACCGGGGAGCTGTTTTTT
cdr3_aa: CASSELAGGITGELFF

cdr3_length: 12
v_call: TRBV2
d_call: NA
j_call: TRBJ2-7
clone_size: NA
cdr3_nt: TGTGCCAACGCTAGGGGGGAGTACGAGCAGTACTTC
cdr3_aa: CANARGEYEQYF

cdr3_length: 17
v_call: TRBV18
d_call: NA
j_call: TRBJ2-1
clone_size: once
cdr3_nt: TGTGCCAGCTCACTACTATCGGACAGTGTCTCCTACAATGAGCAGTTCTTC
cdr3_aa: CASSLLSDSVSYNEQFF

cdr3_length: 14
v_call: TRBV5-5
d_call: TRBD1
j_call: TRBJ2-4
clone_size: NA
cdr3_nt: TGTGCCAGCACCGCCGGGACAGGGAAGAACATTCAGTACTTC
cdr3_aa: CASTAGTGKNIQYF